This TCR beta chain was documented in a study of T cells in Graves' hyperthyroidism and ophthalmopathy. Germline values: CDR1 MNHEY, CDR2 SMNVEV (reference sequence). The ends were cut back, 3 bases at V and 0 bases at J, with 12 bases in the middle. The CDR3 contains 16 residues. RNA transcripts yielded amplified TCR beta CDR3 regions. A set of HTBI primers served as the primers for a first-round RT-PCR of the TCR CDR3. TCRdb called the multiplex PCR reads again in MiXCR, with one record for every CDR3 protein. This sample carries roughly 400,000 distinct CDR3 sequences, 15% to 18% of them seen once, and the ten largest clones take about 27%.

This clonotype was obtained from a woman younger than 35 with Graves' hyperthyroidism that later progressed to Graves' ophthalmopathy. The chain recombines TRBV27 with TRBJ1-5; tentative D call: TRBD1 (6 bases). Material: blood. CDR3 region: CASSFSRGHSNQPQHF. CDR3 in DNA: TGTGCCAGCAGTTTTTCGAGGGGACATAGCAATCAGCCCCAGCATTTT.